This T cell receptor beta chain emerged from a study of prognosis after radiotherapy for stage I lung cancer. Study overall: With roughly 13 men and roughly six women, the cohort's median age was about 74 years, range about 53–95. Tumor type comprised squamous cell carcinoma in more than 5 patients and adenocarcinoma in around 13.

Germline CDR1 LNHDA, CDR2 SQIVND (reference sequence). Trimming at V came to 4 bases and at J to 7 bases, leaving 4 bases not matched to a gene. CDR3 length equals 16 residues. Amplification of TCR beta CDR3 from genomic DNA used two-round multiplex PCR. First-round PCR used primers specific to each TRBV and TRBJ gene. MiXCR, run by TCRdb on the multiplex PCR reads, gives a single entry per CDR3 protein. The sample lists about 19,000 distinct CDR3 sequences, 45% to 55% occurring once. This clonotype was sampled from a donor over 45 with non-small cell lung cancer. The chain couples TRBV19 to TRBJ2-2, with 15 positions matching TRBD2. The specimen was PBMCs, collected before or after stereotactic body radiation therapy (not recorded which). CDR3 in amino acids: CASSTGLAGGFGELFF. For the CDR3, the DNA is TGTGCCAGTAGTACGGGACTAGCGGGAGGTTTCGGGGAGCTGTTTTTT.